This T cell receptor beta chain was captured in a study of shared T cell receptors in the human thymus. TCRdb's copy holds only in-frame clones and misses some; the assay was immunoSEQ multiplex PCR. This table has about 380,000 clones, around 93% appearing once. The V and J ends lost 2 bases and 4 bases, in that order; junction bases with no gene match: 19. Per the germline V gene, CDR1 is LNHDA and CDR2 is SQIVND (reference sequence). The CDR3 has 20 residues. The V and J genes are TRBV19 and TRBJ2-1; 8 nucleotides align to TRBD2. Sequenced sample: thymocytes. This sequence originates from a human donor. CDR3 sequence: CASSIHRKRLAPKDYNEQFF. The CDR3 coding sequence is TGTGCCAGTAGTATACACAGAAAAAGACTAGCGCCAAAAGATTACAATGAGCAGTTCTTC.